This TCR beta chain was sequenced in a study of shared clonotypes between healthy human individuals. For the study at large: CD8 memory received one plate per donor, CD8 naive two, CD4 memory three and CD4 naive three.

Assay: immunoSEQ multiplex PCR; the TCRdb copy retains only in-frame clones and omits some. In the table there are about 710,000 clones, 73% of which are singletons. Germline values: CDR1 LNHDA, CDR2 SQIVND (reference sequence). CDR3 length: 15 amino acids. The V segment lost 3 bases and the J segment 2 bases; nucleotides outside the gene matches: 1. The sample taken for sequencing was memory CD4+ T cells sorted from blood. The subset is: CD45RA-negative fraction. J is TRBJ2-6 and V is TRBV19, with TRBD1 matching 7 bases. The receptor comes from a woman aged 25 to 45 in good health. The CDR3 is CASSMGTAGANVLTF. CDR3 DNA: TGTGCCAGTAGTATGGGGACAGCTGGGGCCAACGTCCTGACTTTC. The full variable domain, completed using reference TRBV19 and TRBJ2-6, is DGGITQSPKYLFRKEGQNVTLSCEQNLNHDAMYWYRQDPGQGLRLIYYSQIVNDFQKGDIAEGYSVSREKKESFPLTVTSAQKNPTAFYLCASSMGTAGANVLTFGAGSRLTVL.